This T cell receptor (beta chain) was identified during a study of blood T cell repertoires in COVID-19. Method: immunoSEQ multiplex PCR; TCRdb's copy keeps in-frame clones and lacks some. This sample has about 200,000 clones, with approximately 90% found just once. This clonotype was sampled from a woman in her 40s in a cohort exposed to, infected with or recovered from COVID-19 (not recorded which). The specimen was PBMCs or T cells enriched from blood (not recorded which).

CDR3 nucleotides: TGTGCCAGCAGTTACTCCCCTAGCGGGATGTTTACCGGGGAGCTGTTTTTT. Protein product: CASSYSPSGMFTGELFF. The gene calls are TRBV6-2 or TRBV6-3 and TRBJ2-2, with 9 positions matching TRBD2. Germline V gives CDR1 MNHEY, CDR2 SVGEGT. This CDR3 is 17 amino acids long. V lost 0 bases, J lost 5 bases, and 7 bases stayed unmatched.